The present T cell receptor beta chain was sequenced within a study of Ad26.COV2.S vaccination and SARS-CoV-2 variants. Looking at the study overall: Administration of Ad26.COV2.S was intramuscular, either once or twice 56 days apart.

With 7 bases clipped from V and 0 bases from J, the junction kept 1 base outside the gene matches. This CDR3 has 15 amino acids. From germline, CDR1 is KGHDR and CDR2 SFDVKD. Treatment noted: some 19 received Ad26.COV2.S at low or high dose, single or two shots; about 5 received placebo; per-sample allocation not given. Day 63 after the first vaccine or placebo injection was the time point for sampling. Produced via immunoSEQ multiplex PCR; TCRdb's table is partial and in-frame only. The sample has approximately 410,000 clones; about 92% are singletons. This clone appeared once. Its antigen is unidentified. The study, taken as a whole, reports: Reported post-vaccination CD8+ and CD4+ T cell responses to spike showed substantial breadth. The study found higher spike-specific TCR breadth in vaccine than placebo recipients. Similar non-spike TCR breadth was seen in vaccine and placebo recipients.

This chain uses TRBV24-1 with TRBJ2-3, with 12 nucleotides matching TRBD2. The source is a person between 18 and 60 years old who received the Ad26.COV2.S COVID-19 vaccine or a placebo. This specimen was peripheral blood, taken in a trial of Ad26.COV2.S vaccine versus placebo. The CDR3 here is CATRTSGGSTDTQYF. As DNA, the CDR3 is TGTGCCACCAGGACTAGCGGGGGTAGCACAGATACGCAGTATTTT.